This is a list of T cell receptor beta chains from one sample in a study of early T cells in non-severe SARS-CoV-2 infection. Using its own MiXCR run on the 5' RACE reads, TCRdb lists one record per CDR3 protein. The sample holds around 62,000 distinct CDR3 sequences, roughly 12% seen once. The sequenced sample was whole blood. The receptors were sampled from an adult who was a healthcare worker with PCR-confirmed SARS-CoV-2 infection or an uninfected control (not recorded which). Both conserved end residues are part of each CDR3. The order of the fields is V gene, J gene, D gene, CDR3 protein. The D gene is left open where the match is weak.

v_gene: TRBV6-5; j_gene: TRBJ1-2; d_gene: -; CDR3aa: CASSYSPDPNYGYTF
v_gene: TRBV29-1; j_gene: TRBJ2-3; d_gene: -; CDR3aa: CSVEDRPIRYF
v_gene: TRBV9; j_gene: TRBJ2-3; d_gene: TRBD2; CDR3aa: CASSRTSEMGGLTDTQYF
v_gene: TRBV28; j_gene: TRBJ2-4; d_gene: TRBD2; CDR3aa: CASQSGLAGGNWAKNIQYF
v_gene: TRBV6-5; j_gene: TRBJ1-6; d_gene: -; CDR3aa: CASQREGSKKSPLHF
v_gene: TRBV11-2; j_gene: TRBJ2-7; d_gene: TRBD2; CDR3aa: CASSLLAGRPGEQYF
v_gene: TRBV28; j_gene: TRBJ2-7; d_gene: TRBD1; CDR3aa: CASTYKGTGGWYEQYF
v_gene: TRBV6-5; j_gene: TRBJ1-4; d_gene: -; CDR3aa: CASSYGGTNEKLFF
v_gene: TRBV29-1; j_gene: TRBJ1-1; d_gene: -; CDR3aa: CSVLEPGTEAFF
v_gene: TRBV5-1; j_gene: TRBJ2-1; d_gene: TRBD2; CDR3aa: CASSREATMEQFF
v_gene: TRBV7-8; j_gene: TRBJ2-3; d_gene: -; CDR3aa: CASSSVTDTQYF
v_gene: TRBV11-2; j_gene: TRBJ1-4; d_gene: -; CDR3aa: CASSFSRQERLFF
v_gene: TRBV15; j_gene: TRBJ2-2; d_gene: TRBD2; CDR3aa: CATSRGTSGALGTGELFF
v_gene: TRBV6-1; j_gene: TRBJ2-1; d_gene: TRBD2; CDR3aa: CASFDGGNEQFF
v_gene: TRBV29-1; j_gene: TRBJ2-1; d_gene: -; CDR3aa: CSGGKGSGEQFF
v_gene: TRBV29-1; j_gene: TRBJ1-1; d_gene: -; CDR3aa: CSVQTGLSTEAFF
v_gene: TRBV18; j_gene: TRBJ2-7; d_gene: -; CDR3aa: CASSPSDYEQYF
v_gene: TRBV18; j_gene: TRBJ2-7; d_gene: TRBD2; CDR3aa: CASSPPTSGSYEQYF
v_gene: TRBV28; j_gene: TRBJ1-5; d_gene: -; CDR3aa: CATDSRTSNQPQHF
v_gene: TRBV7-2; j_gene: TRBJ1-6; d_gene: -; CDR3aa: CASSSQHSPLHF
v_gene: TRBV28; j_gene: TRBJ2-1; d_gene: TRBD2; CDR3aa: CASSLSGTSGEQFF
v_gene: TRBV7-8; j_gene: TRBJ1-3; d_gene: -; CDR3aa: CASSLARGNTIYF
v_gene: TRBV20-1; j_gene: TRBJ2-7; d_gene: TRBD2; CDR3aa: CSARPGGRGDEQYF
v_gene: TRBV11-2; j_gene: TRBJ2-5; d_gene: -; CDR3aa: CASSLGVLETQYF
v_gene: TRBV5-1; j_gene: TRBJ2-1; d_gene: -; CDR3aa: CASSSLYDNEQFF